This is a list of T cell receptor beta chains from one sample in a study of blood T cells in healthy people across ages. TCRdb reprocessed the 5' RACE reads via MiXCR and lists one record per CDR3 protein. This sample has around 990,000 distinct CDR3 sequences, with less than 25% found just once. These data were also reused for a study on T cells of mothers and their children.

The sample consisted of blood. The receptors derive from a girl between 2 and 10 years old in good health. Each CDR3 is given with its conserved first and last residue. A D gene is named only where the DNA matches it firmly. Part of the rows lack a size; the others show once, few, many or a class for expanded clones.

d_gene: .; v_gene: TRBV12-3/TRBV12-4; j_gene: TRBJ1-1; abundance: .; CDR3aa: CASSPIRPTGNTEAFF; CDR3nt: TGTGCCAGCAGCCCGATCCGCCCGACAGGGAACACTGAAGCTTTCTTT
d_gene: .; v_gene: TRBV15; j_gene: TRBJ2-7; abundance: few; CDR3aa: CAASIRRVGYEQYF; CDR3nt: TGTGCCGCCAGCATCCGTCGGGTGGGGTACGAGCAGTACTTC
d_gene: .; v_gene: TRBV27; j_gene: TRBJ2-3; abundance: few; CDR3aa: CASSLYLSSTDTQYF; CDR3nt: TGTGCCAGCAGTTTATACCTTTCTAGCACAGATACGCAGTATTTT
d_gene: .; v_gene: TRBV20-1; j_gene: TRBJ2-1; abundance: .; CDR3aa: CSARDPGGAKNEQFF; CDR3nt: TGCAGTGCTAGAGATCCGGGGGGCGCGAAGAATGAGCAGTTCTTC
d_gene: .; v_gene: TRBV27; j_gene: TRBJ1-5; abundance: few; CDR3aa: CASSTGLGSNQPQHF; CDR3nt: TGTGCCAGCAGCACAGGGTTGGGGAGCAATCAGCCCCAGCATTTT
d_gene: .; v_gene: TRBV20-1; j_gene: TRBJ1-2; abundance: .; CDR3aa: CSARDLQEGYGYTF; CDR3nt: TGCAGTGCTAGAGATCTCCAAGAAGGCTATGGCTACACCTTC
d_gene: .; v_gene: TRBV6-1; j_gene: TRBJ1-1; abundance: few; CDR3aa: CASSDRGGTEAFF; CDR3nt: TGTGCCAGCAGTGATCGGGGCGGGACTGAAGCTTTCTTT
d_gene: TRBD1; v_gene: TRBV19; j_gene: TRBJ1-1; abundance: .; CDR3aa: CASSIQGARTEAFF; CDR3nt: TGTGCCAGTAGTATACAGGGGGCGAGAACTGAAGCTTTCTTT
d_gene: .; v_gene: TRBV7-2; j_gene: TRBJ1-3; abundance: few; CDR3aa: CASSLERSRNTIYF; CDR3nt: TGTGCCAGCAGCTTAGAAAGGTCAAGAAACACCATATATTTT
d_gene: .; v_gene: TRBV28; j_gene: TRBJ2-1; abundance: .; CDR3aa: CASTYGAVTYNEQFF; CDR3nt: TGTGCCAGCACCTACGGGGCTGTTACCTACAATGAGCAGTTCTTC